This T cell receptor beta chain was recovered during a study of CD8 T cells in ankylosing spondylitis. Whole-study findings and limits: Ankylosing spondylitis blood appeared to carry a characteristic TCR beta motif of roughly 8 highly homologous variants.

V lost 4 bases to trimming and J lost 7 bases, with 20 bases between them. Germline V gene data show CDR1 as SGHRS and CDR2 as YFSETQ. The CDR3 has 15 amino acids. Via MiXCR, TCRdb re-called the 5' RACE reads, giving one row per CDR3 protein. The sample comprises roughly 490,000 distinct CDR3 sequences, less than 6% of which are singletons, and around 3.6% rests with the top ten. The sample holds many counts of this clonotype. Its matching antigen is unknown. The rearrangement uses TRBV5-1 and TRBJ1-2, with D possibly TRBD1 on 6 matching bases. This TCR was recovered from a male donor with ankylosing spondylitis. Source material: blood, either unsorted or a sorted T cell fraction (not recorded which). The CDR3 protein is CASSESTGTAGGYTF. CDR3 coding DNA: TGCGCCAGCAGCGAATCAACAGGGACCGCGGGTGGCTACACCTTC. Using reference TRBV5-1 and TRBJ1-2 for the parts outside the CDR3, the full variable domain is KAGVTQTPRYLIKTRGQQVTLSCSPISGHRSVSWYQQTPGQGLQFLFEYFSETQRNKGNFPGRFSGRQFSNSRSEMNVSTLELGDSALYLCASSESTGTAGGYTFGSGTRLTVV.